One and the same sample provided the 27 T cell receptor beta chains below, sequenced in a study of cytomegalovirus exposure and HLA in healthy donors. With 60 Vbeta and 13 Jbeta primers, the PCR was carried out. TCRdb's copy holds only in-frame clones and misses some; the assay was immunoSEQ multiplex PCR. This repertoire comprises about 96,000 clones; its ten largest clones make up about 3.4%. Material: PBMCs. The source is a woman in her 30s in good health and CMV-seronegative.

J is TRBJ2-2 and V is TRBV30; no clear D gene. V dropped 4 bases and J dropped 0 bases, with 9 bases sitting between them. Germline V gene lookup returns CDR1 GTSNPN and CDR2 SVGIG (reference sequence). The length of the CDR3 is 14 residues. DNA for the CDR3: TGTGCCTGGACAGAATCTGCGAACACCGGGGAGCTGTTTTTT. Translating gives CAWTESANTGELFF.

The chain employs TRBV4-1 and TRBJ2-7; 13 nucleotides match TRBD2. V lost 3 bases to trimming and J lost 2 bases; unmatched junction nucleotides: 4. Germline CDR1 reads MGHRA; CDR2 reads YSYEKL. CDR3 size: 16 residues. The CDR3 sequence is CASSQPGTSGTYEQYF. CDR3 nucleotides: TGCGCCAGCAGCCAGCCCGGGACTAGCGGGACCTACGAGCAGTACTTC.

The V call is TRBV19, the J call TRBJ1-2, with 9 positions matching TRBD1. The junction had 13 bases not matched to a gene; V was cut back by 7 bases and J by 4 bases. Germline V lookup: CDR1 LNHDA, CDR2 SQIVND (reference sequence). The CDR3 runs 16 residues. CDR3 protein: CASKETGGFSSYGYTF. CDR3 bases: TGTGCCAGTAAGGAAACAGGGGGCTTTTCAAGCTATGGCTACACCTTC.

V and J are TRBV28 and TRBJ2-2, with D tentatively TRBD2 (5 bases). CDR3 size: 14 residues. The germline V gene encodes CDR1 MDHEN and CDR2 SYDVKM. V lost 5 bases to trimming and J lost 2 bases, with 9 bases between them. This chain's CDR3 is CASSGLLNTGELFF. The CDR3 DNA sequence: TGTGCCAGCAGTGGACTCCTTAACACCGGGGAGCTGTTTTTT.

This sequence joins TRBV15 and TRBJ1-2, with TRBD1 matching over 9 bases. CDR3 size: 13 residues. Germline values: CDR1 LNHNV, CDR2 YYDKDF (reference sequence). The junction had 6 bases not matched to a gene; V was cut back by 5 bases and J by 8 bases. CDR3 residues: CATSQQGADGYTF. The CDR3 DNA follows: TGTGCCACCAGCCAACAGGGGGCGGACGGCTACACCTTC.

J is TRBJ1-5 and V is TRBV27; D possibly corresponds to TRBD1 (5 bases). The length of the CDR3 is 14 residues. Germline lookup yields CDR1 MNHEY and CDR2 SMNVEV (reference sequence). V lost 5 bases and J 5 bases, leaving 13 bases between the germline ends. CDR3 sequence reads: CASSPDSGYQPQHF. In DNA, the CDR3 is TGTGCCAGCAGTCCGGATTCAGGGTATCAGCCCCAGCATTTT.

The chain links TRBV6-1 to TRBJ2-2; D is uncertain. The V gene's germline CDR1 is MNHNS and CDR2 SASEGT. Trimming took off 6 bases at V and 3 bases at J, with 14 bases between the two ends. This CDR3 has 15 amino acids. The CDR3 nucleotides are TGTGCCAGCAGACTCGACTCCGAGGACACCGGGGAGCTGTTTTTT. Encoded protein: CASRLDSEDTGELFF.

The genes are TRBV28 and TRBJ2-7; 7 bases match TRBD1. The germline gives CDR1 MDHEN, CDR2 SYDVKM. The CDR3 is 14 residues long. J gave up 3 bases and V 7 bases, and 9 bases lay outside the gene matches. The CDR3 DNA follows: TGTGCCAGCACCCGAGGGACAGCTGTCTACGAGCAGTACTTC. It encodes CASTRGTAVYEQYF.

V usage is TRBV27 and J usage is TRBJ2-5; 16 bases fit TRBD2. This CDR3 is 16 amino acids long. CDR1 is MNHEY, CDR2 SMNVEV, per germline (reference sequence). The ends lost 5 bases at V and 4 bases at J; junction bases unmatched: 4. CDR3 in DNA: TGTGCCAGCAGTCCCGGGACTAGCGGGAGGGGAGAGACCCAGTACTTC. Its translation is CASSPGTSGRGETQYF.

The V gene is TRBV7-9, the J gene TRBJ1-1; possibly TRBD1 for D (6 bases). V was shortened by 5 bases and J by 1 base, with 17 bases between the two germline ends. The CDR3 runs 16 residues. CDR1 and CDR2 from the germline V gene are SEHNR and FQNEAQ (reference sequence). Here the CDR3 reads CASSRRGGRENTEAFF. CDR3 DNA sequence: TGTGCCAGCAGCCGGCGGGGGGGCCGCGAGAACACTGAAGCTTTCTTT.

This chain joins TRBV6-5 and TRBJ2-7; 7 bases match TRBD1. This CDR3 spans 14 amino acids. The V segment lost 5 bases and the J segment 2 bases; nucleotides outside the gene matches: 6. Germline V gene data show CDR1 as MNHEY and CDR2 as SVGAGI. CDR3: CASSDRDRAYEQYF. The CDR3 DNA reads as TGTGCCAGCAGTGATCGGGACAGAGCCTACGAGCAGTACTTC.

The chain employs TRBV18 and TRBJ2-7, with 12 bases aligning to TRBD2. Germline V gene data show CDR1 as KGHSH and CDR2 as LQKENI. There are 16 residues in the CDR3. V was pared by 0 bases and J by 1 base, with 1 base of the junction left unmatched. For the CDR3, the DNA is TGTGCCAGCTCACCACCGACTAGCGGGGGATCCTACGAGCAGTACTTC. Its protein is CASSPPTSGGSYEQYF. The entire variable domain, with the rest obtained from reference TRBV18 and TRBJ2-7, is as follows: NAGVMQNPRHLVRRRGQEARLRCSPMKGHSHVYWYRQLPEEGLKFMVYLQKENIIDESGMPKERFSAEFPKEGPSILRIQQVVRGDSAAYFCASSPPTSGGSYEQYFGPGTRLTVT.

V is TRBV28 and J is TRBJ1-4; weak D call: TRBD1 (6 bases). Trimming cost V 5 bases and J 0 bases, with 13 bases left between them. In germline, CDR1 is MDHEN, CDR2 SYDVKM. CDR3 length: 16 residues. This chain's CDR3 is CASSPYRVPTNEKLFF. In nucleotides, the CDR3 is TGTGCCAGCAGTCCCTACAGGGTTCCAACTAATGAAAAACTGTTTTTT.

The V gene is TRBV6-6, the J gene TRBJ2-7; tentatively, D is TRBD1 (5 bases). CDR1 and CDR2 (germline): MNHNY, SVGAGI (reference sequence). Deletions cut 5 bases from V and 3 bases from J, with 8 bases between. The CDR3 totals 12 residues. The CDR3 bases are TGTGCCAGCAGTCAAGACAGCTACGAGCAGTACTTC. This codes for CASSQDSYEQYF.

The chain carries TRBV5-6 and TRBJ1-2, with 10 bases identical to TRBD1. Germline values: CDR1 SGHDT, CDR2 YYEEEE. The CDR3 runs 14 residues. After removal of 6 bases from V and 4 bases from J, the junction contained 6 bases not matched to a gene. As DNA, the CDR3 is TGTGCCAGCAACCGGGACAGGGGAATCTATGGCTACACCTTC. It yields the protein CASNRDRGIYGYTF.

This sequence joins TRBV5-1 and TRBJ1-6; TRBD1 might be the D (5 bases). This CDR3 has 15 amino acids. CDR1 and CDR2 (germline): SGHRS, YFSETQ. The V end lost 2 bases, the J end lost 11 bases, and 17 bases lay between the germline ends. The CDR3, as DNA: TGCGCCAGCAGCTTAGCACAGGCGACGGGTCCACCCCTCCACTTT. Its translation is CASSLAQATGPPLHF.

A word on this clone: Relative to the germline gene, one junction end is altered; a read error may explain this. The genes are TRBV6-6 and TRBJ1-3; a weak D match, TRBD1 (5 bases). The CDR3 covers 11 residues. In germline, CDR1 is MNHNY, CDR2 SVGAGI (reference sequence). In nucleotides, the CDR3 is TGTGCCAGCAGTCTCCGGGGGGGATTGGATTTT. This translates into CASSLRGGLDF.

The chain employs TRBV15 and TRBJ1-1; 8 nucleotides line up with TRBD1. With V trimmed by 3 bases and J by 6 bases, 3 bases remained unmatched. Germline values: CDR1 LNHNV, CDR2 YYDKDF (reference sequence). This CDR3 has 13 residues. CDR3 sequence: CATSSGQGPEAFF. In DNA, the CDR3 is TGTGCCACCAGCAGTGGACAGGGCCCTGAAGCTTTCTTT.

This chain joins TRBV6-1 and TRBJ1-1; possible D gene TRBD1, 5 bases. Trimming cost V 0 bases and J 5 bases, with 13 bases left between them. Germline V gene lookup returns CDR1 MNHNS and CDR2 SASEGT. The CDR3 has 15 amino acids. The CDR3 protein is CASSEAVSGGTEAFF. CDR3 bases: TGTGCCAGCAGTGAAGCGGTTTCGGGGGGGACTGAAGCTTTCTTT.

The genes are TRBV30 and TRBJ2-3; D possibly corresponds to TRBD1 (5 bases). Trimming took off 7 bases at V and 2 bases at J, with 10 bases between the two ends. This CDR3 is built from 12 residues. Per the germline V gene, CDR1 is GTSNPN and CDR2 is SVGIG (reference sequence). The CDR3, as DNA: TGTGCCTTTGGGGCCCACACAGATACGCAGTATTTT. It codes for CAFGAHTDTQYF.

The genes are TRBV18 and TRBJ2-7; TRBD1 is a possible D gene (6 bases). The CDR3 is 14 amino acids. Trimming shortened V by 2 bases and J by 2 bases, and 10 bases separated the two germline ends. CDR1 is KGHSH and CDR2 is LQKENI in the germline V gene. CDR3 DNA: TGTGCCAGCTCACCAAGGACAGACCCCTACGAGCAGTACTTC. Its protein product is CASSPRTDPYEQYF.

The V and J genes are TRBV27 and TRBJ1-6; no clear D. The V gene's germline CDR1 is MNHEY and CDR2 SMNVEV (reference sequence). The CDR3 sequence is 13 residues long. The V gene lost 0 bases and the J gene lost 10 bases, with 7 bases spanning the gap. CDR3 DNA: TGTGCCAGCAGTTTATCGGCGGGATCACCCCTCCACTTT. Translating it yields CASSLSAGSPLHF.

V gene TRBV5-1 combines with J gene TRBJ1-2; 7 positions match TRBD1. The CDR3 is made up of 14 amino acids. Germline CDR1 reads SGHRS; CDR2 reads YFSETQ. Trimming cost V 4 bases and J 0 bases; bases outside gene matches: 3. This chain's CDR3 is CASSTTGANYGYTF. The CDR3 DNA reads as TGCGCCAGCAGCACCACAGGGGCTAACTATGGCTACACCTTC.

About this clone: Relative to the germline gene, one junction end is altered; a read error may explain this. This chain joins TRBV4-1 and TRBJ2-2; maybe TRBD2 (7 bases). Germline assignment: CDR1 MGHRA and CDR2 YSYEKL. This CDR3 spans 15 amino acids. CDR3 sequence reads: CASGQRGGGTGELFF. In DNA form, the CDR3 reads TGCGCCAGCGGCCAAAGGGGGGGTGGGACCGGGGAGCTGTTTTTT.

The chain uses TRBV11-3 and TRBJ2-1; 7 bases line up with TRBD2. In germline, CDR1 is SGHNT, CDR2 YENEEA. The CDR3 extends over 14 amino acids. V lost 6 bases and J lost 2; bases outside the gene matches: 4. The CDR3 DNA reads TGTGCCAGCAGTGATACTAGCGCCTACAATGAGCAGTTCTTC. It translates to CASSDTSAYNEQFF.

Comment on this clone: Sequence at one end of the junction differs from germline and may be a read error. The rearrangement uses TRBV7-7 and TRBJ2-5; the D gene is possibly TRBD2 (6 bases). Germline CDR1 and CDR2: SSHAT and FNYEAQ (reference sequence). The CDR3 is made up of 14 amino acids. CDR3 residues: CASSLDAGLETQYF. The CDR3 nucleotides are TGTGCTAGCAGCTTAGATGCGGGGCTGGAGACCCAGTACTTC.

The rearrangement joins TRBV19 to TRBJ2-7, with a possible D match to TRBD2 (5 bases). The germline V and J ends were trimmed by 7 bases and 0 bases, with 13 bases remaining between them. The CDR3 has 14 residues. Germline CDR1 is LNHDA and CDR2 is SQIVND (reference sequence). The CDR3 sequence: CASTSSLTSYEQYF. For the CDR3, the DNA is TGTGCCAGTACTTCTAGCCTCACCTCCTACGAGCAGTACTTC.